This TCR beta chain was recovered during a study of OX40 agonist ivuxolimab in advanced cancers. Some clones are missing from TCRdb's copy, which holds only in-frame ones; the method was immunoSEQ multiplex PCR. The sample contains approximately 67,000 clones, around 90% of which appear only once. This clonotype originated in an adult with an advanced solid tumor such as melanoma, head and neck, liver or kidney cancer. The input for sequencing was CD4+ or CD8+ T cells sorted from blood, taken in a trial of the OX40 agonist ivuxolimab.

The CDR3 DNA is TGTGCCAGCAGCTCGGGACAGGCAACCTACGAGCAGTACTTC. Its translation: CASSSGQATYEQYF. The genes are TRBV9 and TRBJ2-7, with 8 nucleotides matching TRBD1. V was clipped by 4 bases and J by 2 bases; unmatched bases: 5. Germline CDR1 reads SGDLS; CDR2 reads YYNGEE. The CDR3 totals 14 residues.